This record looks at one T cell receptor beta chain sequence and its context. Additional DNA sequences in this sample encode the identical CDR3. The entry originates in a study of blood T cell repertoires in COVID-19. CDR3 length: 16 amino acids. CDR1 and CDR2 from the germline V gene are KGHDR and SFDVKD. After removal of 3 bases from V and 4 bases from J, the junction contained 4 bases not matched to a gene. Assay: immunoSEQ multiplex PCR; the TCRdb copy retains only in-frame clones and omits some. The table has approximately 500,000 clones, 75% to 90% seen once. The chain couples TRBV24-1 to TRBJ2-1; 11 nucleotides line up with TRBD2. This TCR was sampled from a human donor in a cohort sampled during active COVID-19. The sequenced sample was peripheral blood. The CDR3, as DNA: TGTGCCACCAGTGATCCGGGGACTAGCGGTTACAATGAGCAGTTCTTC. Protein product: CATSDPGTSGYNEQFF.